This TCR beta chain was observed in a study of radiation and T cells in renal cell carcinoma. General observations from the study: Top tumor clonotypes rose in blood 2 weeks post-radiation, then contracted. Without pretreatment biopsies, baseline tumor clonotype presence was undetermined.

This clone has a single count. Its specificity is not known. Time point reported: blood 2 weeks post-SBRT. Stated treatment: 15 Gy SBRT to primary tumor, nephrectomy 4 weeks later. Serial blood draws occurred at baseline and 2 and 4 weeks post-SBRT. Data came from immunoSEQ multiplex PCR; TCRdb stores just in-frame clones and leaves some out. This sample has 100,000 to 150,000 clones, with about four fifths found just once. This CDR3 is 15 amino acids long. After removal of 7 bases from V and 0 bases from J, the junction contained 8 bases not matched to a gene. The germline gives CDR1 KGHSY, CDR2 FQNENV.

The sample consisted of blood, taken from a patient whose treatment included radiotherapy and nephrectomy. The chain couples TRBV16 to TRBJ1-1; 7 bases align to TRBD1. The sequence was collected from a man in his fifties with renal cell carcinoma. The CDR3: CASTRQTGLNTEAFF. CDR3 bases: TGTGCCAGCACCCGTCAGACAGGGTTGAACACTGAAGCTTTCTTT.